The sequence of this TCR beta chain was determined in a study of cytomegalovirus exposure and HLA in healthy donors. Regarding the study as a whole: The TCR clusters that emerged in the first cohort tended, a later analysis found, to co-occur in the 120 or so validation repertoires. Rarity characterized most TCR sequences, yet some public TCRs appeared in many donors.

Per germline, CDR1 MGHRA and CDR2 YSYEKL. Trimming left V 4 bases short and J 7 bases short, with 17 bases between. This CDR3 contains 15 residues. Libraries were prepared by immunoSEQ multiplex PCR; TCRdb keeps only in-frame clonotypes and omits some of them. The table lists tens of thousands of clones, just under 85% of them singletons, with about 3% in the top ten. About this clone: Its specificity is not known.

The sample comprised PBMCs. This TCR was recovered from a young man in good health and CMV-seronegative. The chain carries TRBV4-1 and TRBJ2-1; possibly TRBD1 for D (6 bases). CDR3 loop: CASSLDANRVNEQFF. The DNA for the CDR3 is TGCGCCAGCAGCCTCGACGCGAACAGGGTGAATGAGCAGTTCTTC.